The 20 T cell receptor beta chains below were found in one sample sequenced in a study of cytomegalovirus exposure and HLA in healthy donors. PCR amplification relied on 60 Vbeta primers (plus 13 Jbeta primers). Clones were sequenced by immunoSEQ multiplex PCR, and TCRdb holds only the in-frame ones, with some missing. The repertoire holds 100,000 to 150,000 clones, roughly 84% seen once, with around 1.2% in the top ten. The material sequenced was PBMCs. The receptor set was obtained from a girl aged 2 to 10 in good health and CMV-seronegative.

The CDR3 here is CASSILSGDPGYEQYF. The CDR3 bases are TGTGCCAGTAGTATCTTGTCAGGGGACCCTGGCTACGAGCAGTACTTC. The J gene is TRBJ2-7, the V gene TRBV19; a possible D gene is TRBD1 (6 bases). The CDR3 loop spans 16 amino acids. CDR1 LNHDA and CDR2 SQIVND come from the germline V gene (reference sequence). V lost 3 bases and J 3 bases, leaving 18 bases between the germline ends.

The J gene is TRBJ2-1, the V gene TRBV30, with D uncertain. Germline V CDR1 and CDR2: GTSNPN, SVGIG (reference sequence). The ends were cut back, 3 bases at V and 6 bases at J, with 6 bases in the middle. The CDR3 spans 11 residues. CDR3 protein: CAWSSSNEQFF. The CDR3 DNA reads TGTGCCTGGAGCTCTTCCAATGAGCAGTTCTTC.

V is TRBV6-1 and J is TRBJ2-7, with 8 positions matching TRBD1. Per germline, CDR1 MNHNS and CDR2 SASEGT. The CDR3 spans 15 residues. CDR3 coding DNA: TGTGCGGGACAGGAATCCGTATCAAGCTCCTACGAGCAGTACTTC. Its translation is CAGQESVSSSYEQYF.

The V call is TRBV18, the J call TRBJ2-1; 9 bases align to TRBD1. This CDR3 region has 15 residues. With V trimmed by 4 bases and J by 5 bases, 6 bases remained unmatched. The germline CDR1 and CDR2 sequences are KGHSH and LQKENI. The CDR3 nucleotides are TGTGCCAGCTCACTGGCGGACAGGGGAAACAATGAGCAGTTCTTC. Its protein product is CASSLADRGNNEQFF.

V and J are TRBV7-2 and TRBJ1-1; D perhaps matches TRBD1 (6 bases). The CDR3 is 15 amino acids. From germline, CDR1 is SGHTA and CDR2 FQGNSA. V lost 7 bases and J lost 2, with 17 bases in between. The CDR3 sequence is CASTHRGGLNTEAFF. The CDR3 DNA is TGTGCCAGCACCCATAGAGGGGGACTAAACACTGAAGCTTTCTTT.

The CDR3 nucleotides read TGCGCCAGCAGCTTGAGGAGTCCGGACATCTACGAGCAGTACTTC. This gives the protein CASSLRSPDIYEQYF. The chain carries TRBV5-1 and TRBJ2-7, with D possibly TRBD1 on 5 matching bases. The germline gives CDR1 SGHRS, CDR2 YFSETQ. The CDR3 runs 15 residues. Trimming removed 1 base from V and 3 bases from J, with 14 bases in between.

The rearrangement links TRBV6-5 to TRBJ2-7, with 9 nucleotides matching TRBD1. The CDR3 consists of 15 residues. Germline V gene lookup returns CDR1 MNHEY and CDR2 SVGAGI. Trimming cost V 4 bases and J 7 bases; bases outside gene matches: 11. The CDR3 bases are TGTGCCAGCAGTTCTTACAGGGGGCGCCTAGGGGAGCAGTACTTC. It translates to CASSSYRGRLGEQYF.

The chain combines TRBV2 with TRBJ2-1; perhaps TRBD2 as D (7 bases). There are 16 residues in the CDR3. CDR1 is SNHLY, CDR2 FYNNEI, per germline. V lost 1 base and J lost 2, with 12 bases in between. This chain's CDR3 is CASSEEGGVAYNEQFF. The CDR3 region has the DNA TGTGCCAGCAGTGAAGAGGGGGGGGTCGCCTACAATGAGCAGTTCTTC.

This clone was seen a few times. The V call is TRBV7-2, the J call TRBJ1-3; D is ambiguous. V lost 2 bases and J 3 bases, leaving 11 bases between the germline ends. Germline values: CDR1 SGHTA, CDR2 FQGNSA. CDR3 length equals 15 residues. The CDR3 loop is CASSLMTSIGNTIYF. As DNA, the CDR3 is TGTGCCAGCAGCTTAATGACATCAATTGGAAACACCATATATTTT.

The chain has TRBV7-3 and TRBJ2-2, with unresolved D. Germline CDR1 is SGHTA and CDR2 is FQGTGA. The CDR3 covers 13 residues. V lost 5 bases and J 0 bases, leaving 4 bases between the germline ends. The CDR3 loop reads CASSLSNTGELFF. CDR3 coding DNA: TGTGCCAGCAGCCTGTCGAACACCGGGGAGCTGTTTTTT. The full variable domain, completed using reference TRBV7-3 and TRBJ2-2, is GAGVSQTPSNKVTEKGKYVELRCDPISGHTALYWYRQSLGQGPEFLIYFQGTGAADDSGLPNDRFFAVRPEGSVSTLKIQRTERGDSAVYLCASSLSNTGELFFGEGSRLTVL.

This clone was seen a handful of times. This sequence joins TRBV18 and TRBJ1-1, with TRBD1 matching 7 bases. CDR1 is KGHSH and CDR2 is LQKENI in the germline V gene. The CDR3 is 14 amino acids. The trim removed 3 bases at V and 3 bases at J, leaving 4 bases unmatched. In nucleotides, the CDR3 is TGTGCCAGCTCACCGACAGGGCCACACACTGAAGCTTTCTTT. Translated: CASSPTGPHTEAFF.

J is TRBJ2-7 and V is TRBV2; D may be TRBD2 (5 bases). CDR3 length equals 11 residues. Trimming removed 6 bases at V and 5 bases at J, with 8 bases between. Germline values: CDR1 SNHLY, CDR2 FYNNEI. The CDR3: CASSAGDEQYF. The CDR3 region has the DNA TGTGCCAGCAGCGCCGGGGACGAGCAGTACTTC.

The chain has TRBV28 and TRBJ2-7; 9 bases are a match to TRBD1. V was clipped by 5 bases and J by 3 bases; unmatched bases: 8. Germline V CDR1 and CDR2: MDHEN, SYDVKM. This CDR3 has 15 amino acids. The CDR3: CASSRTGGGGYEQYF. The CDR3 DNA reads TGTGCCAGCAGTAGAACAGGGGGCGGGGGCTACGAGCAGTACTTC. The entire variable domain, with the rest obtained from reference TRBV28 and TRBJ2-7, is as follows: DVKVTQSSRYLVKRTGEKVFLECVQDMDHENMFWYRQDPGLGLRLIYFSYDVKMKEKGDIPEGYSVSREKKERFSLILESASTNQTSMYLCASSRTGGGGYEQYFGPGTRLTVT.

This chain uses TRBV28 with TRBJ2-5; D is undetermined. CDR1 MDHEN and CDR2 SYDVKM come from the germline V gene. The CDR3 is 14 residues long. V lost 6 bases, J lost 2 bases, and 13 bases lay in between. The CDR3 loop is CASSPERAQETQYF. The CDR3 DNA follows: TGTGCCAGCAGCCCAGAACGAGCGCAAGAGACCCAGTACTTC.

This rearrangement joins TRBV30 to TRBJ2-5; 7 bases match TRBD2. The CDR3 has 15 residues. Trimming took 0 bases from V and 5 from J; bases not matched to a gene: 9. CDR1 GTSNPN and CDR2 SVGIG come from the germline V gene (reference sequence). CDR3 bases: TGTGCCTGGAGTGTACTTGGGGAGGGGAGGGAGACCCAGTACTTC. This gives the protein CAWSVLGEGRETQYF.

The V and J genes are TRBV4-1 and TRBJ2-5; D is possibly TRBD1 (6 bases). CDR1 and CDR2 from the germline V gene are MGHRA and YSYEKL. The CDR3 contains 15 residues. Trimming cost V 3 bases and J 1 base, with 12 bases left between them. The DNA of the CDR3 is TGCGCCAGCAGCCATTACTGGGGGCTCCAAGAGACCCAGTACTTC. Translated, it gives CASSHYWGLQETQYF.

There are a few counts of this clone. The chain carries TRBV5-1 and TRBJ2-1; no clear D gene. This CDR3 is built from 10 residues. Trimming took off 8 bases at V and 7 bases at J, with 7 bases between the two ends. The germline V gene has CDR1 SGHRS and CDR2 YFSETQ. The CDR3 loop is CARPVNEQFF. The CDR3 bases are TGCGCCAGACCAGTGAATGAGCAGTTCTTC.

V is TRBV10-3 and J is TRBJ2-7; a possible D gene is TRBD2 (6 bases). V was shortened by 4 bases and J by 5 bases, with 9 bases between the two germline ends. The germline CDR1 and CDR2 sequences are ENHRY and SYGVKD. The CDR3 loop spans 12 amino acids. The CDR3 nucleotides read TGTGCCATCAGTGCTTGGGGGGACGAGCAGTACTTC. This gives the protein CAISAWGDEQYF.

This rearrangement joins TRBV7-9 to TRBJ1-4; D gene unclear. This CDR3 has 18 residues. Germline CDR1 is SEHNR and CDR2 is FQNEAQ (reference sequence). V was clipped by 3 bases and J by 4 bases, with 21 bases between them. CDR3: CASSLVPGITLFNEKLFF. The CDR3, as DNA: TGTGCCAGCAGCTTGGTCCCGGGGATCACTCTATTTAATGAAAAACTGTTTTTT.

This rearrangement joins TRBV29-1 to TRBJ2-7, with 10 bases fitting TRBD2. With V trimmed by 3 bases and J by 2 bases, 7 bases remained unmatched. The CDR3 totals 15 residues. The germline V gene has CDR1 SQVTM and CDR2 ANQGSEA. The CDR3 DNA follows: TGCAGCGTTGAGGGGATGAGCGGGAGGGCCTACGAGCAGTACTTC. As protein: CSVEGMSGRAYEQYF.